The 5 T cell receptor beta chains below all came from one sample that was sequenced in a study of cytomegalovirus exposure and HLA in healthy donors. The study ran its PCR with 60 Vbeta and 13 Jbeta primers. The protocol was immunoSEQ multiplex PCR, while the TCRdb copy is restricted to in-frame clones and leaves out a portion. The sample includes roughly 190,000 clones, 80% of them seen just once. Material for sequencing was PBMCs. These receptors were collected from a man in his forties or fifties in good health and CMV-seropositive.

This rearrangement joins TRBV10-3 to TRBJ2-2, with D perhaps matching TRBD1 (5 bases). The CDR3 consists of 14 residues. Trimming shortened V by 8 bases and J by 4 bases, and 14 bases separated the two germline ends. Germline lookup yields CDR1 ENHRY and CDR2 SYGVKD. The CDR3 is CAISPQGSTGELFF. The CDR3 DNA is TGTGCCATCTCTCCCCAGGGTTCCACCGGGGAGCTGTTTTTT.

Only one count was recorded for this clone. This chain connects TRBV9 to TRBJ1-2; tentative D call: TRBD1 (6 bases). The V end lost 7 bases, the J end lost 7 bases, and 17 bases lay between the germline ends. The V gene's germline CDR1 is SGDLS and CDR2 YYNGEE. The CDR3 is 13 residues long. DNA of the CDR3: TGTGCCAGCGAAGGCAGGGGCCGGGGTGGCTACACCTTC. This sequence encodes CASEGRGRGGYTF.

The CDR3 region has the DNA TGTGCCAGCTCACCACGCGGGGACGAGCAGTACTTC. It encodes CASSPRGDEQYF. This chain connects TRBV18 to TRBJ2-7; D might be TRBD2 (6 bases). The CDR3 covers 12 residues. CDR1 and CDR2 from the germline V gene are KGHSH and LQKENI. Trimming left V 1 base short and J 5 bases short, with 6 bases between.

The CDR3 DNA sequence: TGTGCCAGTAGTATGATTGTCGGGCAGGGGGTTAACGAGCAGTACTTC. This translates into CASSMIVGQGVNEQYF. This chain uses TRBV19 with TRBJ2-7, with 7 nucleotides matching TRBD1. The CDR3 has 16 amino acids. Germline CDR1 is LNHDA and CDR2 is SQIVND (reference sequence). The junction had 13 bases not matched to a gene; V was cut back by 3 bases and J by 5 bases.

A single count supports this clone. The rearrangement links TRBV6-5 to TRBJ1-2; 8 bases agree with TRBD1. Germline CDR1 reads MNHEY; CDR2 reads SVGAGI. The CDR3 extends over 13 amino acids. Trimming at V came to 7 bases and at J to 8 bases, leaving 9 bases not matched to a gene. As DNA, the CDR3 is TGTGCCAGCACCGACCCAGGGGGCCAGGGCTACACCTTC. Translating gives CASTDPGGQGYTF.